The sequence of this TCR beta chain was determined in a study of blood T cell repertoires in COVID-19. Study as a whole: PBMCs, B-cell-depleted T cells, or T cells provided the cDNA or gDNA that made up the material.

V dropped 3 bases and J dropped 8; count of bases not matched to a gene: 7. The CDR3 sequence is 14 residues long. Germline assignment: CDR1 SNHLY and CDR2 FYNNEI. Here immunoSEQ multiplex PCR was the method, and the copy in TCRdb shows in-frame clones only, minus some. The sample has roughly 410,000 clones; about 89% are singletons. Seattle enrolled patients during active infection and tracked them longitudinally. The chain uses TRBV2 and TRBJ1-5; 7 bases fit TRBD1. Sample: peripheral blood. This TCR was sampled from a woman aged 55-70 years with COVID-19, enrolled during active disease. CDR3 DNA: TGTGCCAGCAGTGATGGAGGGGGCCCTAAGCCCCAGCATTTT. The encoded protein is CASSDGGGPKPQHF.